This T cell receptor beta chain originates from a study of graft-versus-host responses after intestinal transplantation. Sequenced by immunoSEQ multiplex PCR; TCRdb stores in-frame clones only, minus some. The top ten clones hold 6% of a sample with approximately 92,000 clones, around nine tenths of them seen once. Turning to this clone: Its antigen is not identified.

The length of the CDR3 is 15 residues. The germline V and J ends were trimmed by 0 bases and 7 bases, with 16 bases remaining between them. The V gene's germline CDR1 is SGDLS and CDR2 YYNGEE. This chain links TRBV9 with TRBJ2-5; D is perhaps TRBD1 or TRBD2 (6 bases each). Sequencing used unstimulated CD8+ T cells sorted from spleen or lymph node cells, obtained before intestinal transplant. The TCR originated in a human donor who received an intestinal transplant. DNA of the CDR3: TGTGCCAGCAGCGTAGGGTGGGGGGCCCTAGGGACCCAGTACTTC. It specifies CASSVGWGALGTQYF.